This TCR beta chain was found in a study of cytomegalovirus exposure and HLA in healthy donors. Findings and limits, study-wide: The classifier was said to identify cytomegalovirus status with high specificity and sensitivity. The CMV antigen specificity of three CMV-associated chains was confirmed through in vitro analysis. According to the study, 150 to 200 TCR beta chains were cytomegalovirus-associated.

This clone occurred once. Its antigen remains unidentified. Clones were sequenced by immunoSEQ multiplex PCR, and TCRdb holds only the in-frame ones, with some missing. Among 45,000 to 70,000 clones, roughly 90% were seen once, and the ten largest hold more than 1%. The CDR3 totals 15 residues. Trimming took off 5 bases at V and 5 bases at J, with 16 bases between the two ends. Germline CDR1 reads MNHEY; CDR2 reads SMNVEV (reference sequence). The source material was PBMCs. The sequence was collected from a man aged 18 to 29 in good health and CMV-seronegative. The chain couples TRBV27 to TRBJ1-5, with D hard to call. CDR3 in DNA: TGTGCCAGCAGTCGCCCCGACTTAGCGGATCAGCCCCAGCATTTT. It specifies CASSRPDLADQPQHF.